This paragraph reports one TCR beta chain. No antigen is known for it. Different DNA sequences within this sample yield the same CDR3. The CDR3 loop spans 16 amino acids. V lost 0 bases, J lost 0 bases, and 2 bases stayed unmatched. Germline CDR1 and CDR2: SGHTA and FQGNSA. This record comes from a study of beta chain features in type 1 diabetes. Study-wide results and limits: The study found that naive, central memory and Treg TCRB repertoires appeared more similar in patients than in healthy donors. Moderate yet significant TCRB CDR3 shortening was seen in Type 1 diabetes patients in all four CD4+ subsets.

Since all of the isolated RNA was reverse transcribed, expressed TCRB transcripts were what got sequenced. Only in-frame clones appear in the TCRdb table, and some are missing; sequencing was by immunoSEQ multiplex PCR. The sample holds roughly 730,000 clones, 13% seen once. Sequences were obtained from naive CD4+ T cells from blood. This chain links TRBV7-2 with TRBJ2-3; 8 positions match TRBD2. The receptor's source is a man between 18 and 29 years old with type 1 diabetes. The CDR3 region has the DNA TGTGCCAGCAGCTTAGCGCAGCGGGGGAGCACAGATACGCAGTATTTT. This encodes CASSLAQRGSTDTQYF.